This section outlines one T cell receptor beta chain sequence together with its context. The antigen remains unidentified. The data belong to a study of CD8+ T cells in alopecia areata. Separation by sorting yielded CD4+ and CD8+ T cells from PBMCs. The germline V and J ends were trimmed by 4 bases and 3 bases, with 13 bases remaining between them. Germline CDR1 is MNHEY and CDR2 is SMNVEV (reference sequence). This CDR3 comprises 15 residues. Notes on the study in general: Compared with normal scalp, lesional scalp had higher clonality and more expanded CD8+ clones. Mice showed clearer TCR sharing than patients did, a gap that was possibly HLA-related.

RNA extraction and reverse transcription yielded cDNA as sequencing template. This table comes from immunoSEQ multiplex PCR, and its TCRdb copy is limited to in-frame clones, with some not included. The sample contains 100,000 to 120,000 clones, roughly 64% of which appear only once. The sequence derives from a human donor in good health. This chain links TRBV27 with TRBJ2-4; D is perhaps TRBD1 (6 bases). Sequencing used CD8+ T cells sorted from blood. The CDR3 sequence is CASSSHRTVKNIQYF. In nucleotides, the CDR3 is TGTGCCAGCAGTTCCCATCGGACAGTCAAAAACATTCAGTACTTC.